Described below is a single T cell receptor (beta chain) sequence and its context. Its antigen remains unidentified. This sample was taken from a study of shared clonotypes between healthy human individuals. The wider study: Used for every donor were three CD4 naive, three CD4 memory, two CD8 naive and one CD8 memory plate. Overall study results and limits: Naive CD4 clonotype sharing across several donors was around 5.5%. Non-shared clonotypes showed lower generation probabilities than clonotypes common to all four donors.

The CDR3 runs 15 residues. V lost 9 bases and J lost 0, with 14 bases in between. Germline V gives CDR1 SNHLY, CDR2 FYNNEI. Original methodology: ImmunoSEQ yielded junction-only sequences lacking quality scores, so filtering differed. Assay: immunoSEQ multiplex PCR; the TCRdb copy retains only in-frame clones and omits some. Clone size and the V and J calls come from that table; the DNA yielded D and trimming. The sample includes approximately 500,000 clones, approximately 95% of them seen just once. The sequenced material came from naive CD4+ T cells sorted from blood. Subset: CD45RA+ positively selected. The TCR comes from a woman under 40 in good health. The chain joins TRBV2 to TRBJ1-4; unclear D gene. This CDR3 is CASTSWGTTNEKLFF. CDR3 nucleotide sequence: TGTGCCAGTACATCTTGGGGAACAACTAATGAAAAACTGTTTTTT.